The 21 T cell receptor beta chains given below trace back to one sample, sequenced in a study of T cell responses to AZD1222 COVID-19 vaccine. Produced via immunoSEQ multiplex PCR; TCRdb's table is partial and in-frame only. The data show approximately 89,000 clones, around 90% seen once. This material consisted of peripheral blood, taken on day 0 of AZD1222 vaccination. Source of these receptors: an adult in good health.

This clone was picked up one time. The chain recombines TRBV18 with TRBJ2-5; D gene ambiguous. Trimming removed 3 bases at V and 3 bases at J, with 8 bases between. Germline lookup yields CDR1 KGHSH and CDR2 LQKENI. This CDR3 contains 13 residues. CDR3 sequence (DNA): TGTGCCAGCTCACCTTTCCAAGAAGAGACCCAGTACTTC. It is translated as CASSPFQEETQYF.

As DNA, the CDR3 is TGTGCCAGCAGCGGGACACAGGGGAACACTGAAGCTTTCTTT. Protein sequence: CASSGTQGNTEAFF. The chain combines TRBV3-1 (or the pseudogene TRBV3-2) with TRBJ1-1, with a possible D match to TRBD1 (6 bases). The CDR3 is 14 amino acids. Deletions cut 5 bases from V and 1 base from J, with 11 bases between. Per the germline V gene, CDR1 is LGHDT and CDR2 is YNNKEL (reference sequence).

The chain recombines TRBV6-5 with TRBJ2-1; D tentatively reads TRBD1 or TRBD2 (5 bases each). Germline V CDR1 and CDR2: MNHEY, SVGAGI. Between the trimmed V and J ends, which lost 2 bases and 5 bases, there was a span of 13 bases. This CDR3 comprises 15 residues. The CDR3, as DNA: TGTGCCAGCAGTTACCGCCGGGACGGTAACAATGAGCAGTTCTTC. The encoded protein is CASSYRRDGNNEQFF.

The chain couples TRBV19 to TRBJ2-7; 7 bases align to TRBD2. Germline V gives CDR1 LNHDA, CDR2 SQIVND (reference sequence). V shed 4 bases and J 3 bases; nucleotides not matched to a gene: 3. CDR3 length equals 13 residues. CDR3: CASSSGRGYEQYF. CDR3 bases: TGTGCCAGTAGTAGCGGGAGAGGCTACGAGCAGTACTTC.

Only one count was recorded for this clone. The V call is TRBV5-1, the J call TRBJ1-1; 8 bases fit TRBD1. This CDR3 is built from 15 residues. Germline trimming cut 4 bases from V and 6 bases from J; bases unmatched to any gene: 11. Per germline, CDR1 SGHRS and CDR2 YFSETQ. The CDR3 coding sequence is TGCGCCAGCAGCCCCTGGCCCGGACAGGGCGCTGAAGCTTTCTTT. Translating it yields CASSPWPGQGAEAFF.

This sequence joins TRBV28 and TRBJ2-5; 7 bases align to TRBD1. Trimming at V came to 4 bases and at J to 3 bases, leaving 8 bases not matched to a gene. This CDR3 region has 15 residues. Germline V gene sequence: CDR1 MDHEN, CDR2 SYDVKM. Here the CDR3 DNA reads TGTGCCAGCAGTTCGGGACAGTTGACAAAAGAGACCCAGTACTTC. Protein: CASSSGQLTKETQYF.

The J gene is TRBJ2-5, the V gene TRBV7-9; D is undetermined. V gave up 5 bases and J gave up 5 bases, with 9 bases separating them. The CDR3 sequence is 12 residues long. The germline gives CDR1 SEHNR, CDR2 FQNEAQ (reference sequence). In DNA, the CDR3 is TGTGCCAGCAGCGTGGTGGTCGAGACCCAGTACTTC. Amino acids: CASSVVVETQYF.

The chain combines TRBV19 with TRBJ2-3; D gene ambiguous. Trimming stripped 10 bases from V and 2 bases from J, with 10 bases between. In germline, CDR1 is LNHDA, CDR2 SQIVND (reference sequence). There are 12 residues in the CDR3. CDR3 in DNA: TGTGCCACAGGCGGTCCCACAGATACGCAGTATTTT. Translated, it gives CATGGPTDTQYF. Based on the CDR3 plus reference TRBV19 and TRBJ2-3, the full variable domain is DGGITQSPKYLFRKEGQNVTLSCEQNLNHDAMYWYRQDPGQGLRLIYYSQIVNDFQKGDIAEGYSVSREKKESFPLTVTSAQKNPTAFYLCATGGPTDTQYFGPGTRLTVL.

V usage is TRBV5-4 and J usage is TRBJ1-1, with 7 bases identical to TRBD1. The CDR3 length is 16 residues. From germline, CDR1 is SGHNT and CDR2 YYREEE (reference sequence). V shed 2 bases, J shed 11 bases, and the junction held 18 bases outside the gene matches. CDR3 amino acids: CASSFDRREGAQKAFF. In DNA, the CDR3 is TGTGCCAGCAGCTTCGACAGGCGTGAGGGGGCCCAAAAGGCTTTCTTT.

In its sample, this clone was seen a few times. The chain joins TRBV6-5 to TRBJ1-3; D is uncertain. V lost 6 bases, J lost 7 bases, and 10 bases lay in between. In germline, CDR1 is MNHEY, CDR2 SVGAGI. The CDR3 has 12 amino acids. The CDR3 sequence: CASSGGPNTIYF. The CDR3 region has the DNA TGTGCCAGCAGCGGAGGACCCAACACCATATATTTT.

The V and J genes are TRBV9 and TRBJ1-1, with 7 bases lining up with TRBD1. The CDR3 runs to 14 residues. Losses at the gene ends were 3 bases for V and 5 bases for J; bases not matched to a gene: 7. Looked up from germline, CDR1 is SGDLS and CDR2 is YYNGEE. In nucleotides, the CDR3 is TGTGCCAGCAGCGCAATCAGGGGGGGAACTGAAGCTTTCTTT. Residues: CASSAIRGGTEAFF. Complete variable domain (other parts from reference TRBV9 and TRBJ1-1): DSGVTQTPKHLITATGQRVTLRCSPRSGDLSVYWYQQSLDQGLQFLIQYYNGEERAKGNILERFSAQQFPDLHSELNLSSLELGDSALYFCASSAIRGGTEAFFGQGTRLTVV.

CDR3 residues: CATSDQTVPHLTDTQYF. CDR3 nucleotide sequence: TGTGCCACCAGTGACCAGACAGTACCCCACCTCACAGATACGCAGTATTTT. The chain combines TRBV24-1 with TRBJ2-3, with D maybe TRBD1 (5 bases). Trimming left V 4 bases short and J 2 bases short, with 18 bases between. The CDR3 contains 17 residues. CDR1 is KGHDR and CDR2 is SFDVKD in the germline V gene.

The CDR3 is CASSFSTSSYNEQFF. In nucleotides, the CDR3 is TGTGCCAGCAGTTTCTCGACTAGCAGCTACAATGAGCAGTTCTTC. This rearrangement joins TRBV28 to TRBJ2-1, with TRBD2 matching over 7 bases. Per the germline V gene, CDR1 is MDHEN and CDR2 is SYDVKM. There are 15 residues in the CDR3. Trimming cost V 3 bases and J 3 bases; bases outside gene matches: 5.

The V call is TRBV27, the J call TRBJ2-7, with TRBD1 identical over 9 bases. Germline V CDR1 and CDR2: MNHEY, SMNVEV (reference sequence). V lost 8 bases, J lost 3 bases, and 8 bases stayed unmatched. The CDR3 spans 14 residues. As DNA, the CDR3 is TGTGCCAGCGGACAGGGGACTCTTCTCTACGAGCAGTACTTC. Translated, it gives CASGQGTLLYEQYF.

This sequence joins TRBV7-2 and TRBJ2-1, with 7 bases matching TRBD2. Germline V gene sequence: CDR1 SGHTA, CDR2 FQGNSA. The CDR3 covers 15 residues. Trimming cost V 5 bases and J 1 base; bases outside gene matches: 5. CDR3 in DNA: TGTGCCAGCAGCAGGGACTACCAATCCTACAATGAGCAGTTCTTC. It encodes CASSRDYQSYNEQFF. The variable domain in full, with the rest retrieved from reference TRBV7-2 and TRBJ2-1, is GAGVSQSPSNKVTEKGKDVELRCDPISGHTALYWYRQSLGQGLEFLIYFQGNSAPDKSGLPSDRFSAERTGGSVSTLTIQRTQQEDSAVYLCASSRDYQSYNEQFFGPGTRLTVL.

This sequence joins TRBV29-1 and TRBJ2-5; 11 nucleotides match TRBD2. This CDR3 region has 13 residues. Trimming cost V 4 bases and J 5 bases; bases outside gene matches: 3. The V gene's germline CDR1 is SQVTM and CDR2 ANQGSEA. CDR3 bases: TGCAGCGTTGGACTAGCGGGAACGGAGACCCAGTACTTC. This codes for CSVGLAGTETQYF.

The J gene is TRBJ2-4, the V gene TRBV11-2; 8 nucleotides agree with TRBD2. V was clipped by 0 bases and J by 6 bases; unmatched bases: 10. The germline gives CDR1 SGHAT, CDR2 FQNNGV. CDR3 size: 17 residues. In nucleotides, the CDR3 is TGTGCCAGCAGCTTAGATCTTACGGGAGGGCCGGTAAACATTCAGTACTTC. Translating it yields CASSLDLTGGPVNIQYF. Using reference TRBV11-2 and TRBJ2-4 for the parts outside the CDR3, the full variable domain is EAGVAQSPRYKIIEKRQSVAFWCNPISGHATLYWYQQILGQGPKLLIQFQNNGVVDDSQLPKDRFSAERLKGVDSTLKIQPAKLEDSAVYLCASSLDLTGGPVNIQYFGAGTRLSVL.

This chain connects TRBV14 to TRBJ2-1, with 7 bases identical to TRBD2. Germline V lookup: CDR1 SGHDN, CDR2 FVKESK. The CDR3 has 16 residues. V was clipped by 1 base and J by 5 bases; unmatched bases: 8. As DNA, the CDR3 is TGTGCCAGCAGCCAAGTGGTGGCTAGCGGTCACAATGAGCAGTTCTTC. Protein product: CASSQVVASGHNEQFF.

This chain links TRBV7-3 with TRBJ2-3, with 9 bases fitting TRBD1. Per germline, CDR1 SGHTA and CDR2 FQGTGA. The CDR3 is 18 amino acids. The V segment lost 2 bases and the J segment 6 bases; nucleotides outside the gene matches: 15. The CDR3 loop reads CASSLFAGGTGRIDTQYF. The CDR3 nucleotides read TGTGCCAGCAGCTTATTTGCTGGCGGGACAGGGCGAATTGATACGCAGTATTTT.

V is TRBV5-1 and J is TRBJ1-6; D gene ambiguous. The CDR3 runs 14 residues. Germline values: CDR1 SGHRS, CDR2 YFSETQ. Deletions cut 5 bases from V and 7 bases from J, with 13 bases between. The chain's CDR3 is CASSQIEGNSPLHF. In DNA, the CDR3 is TGCGCCAGCAGTCAAATCGAAGGGAATTCACCCCTCCACTTT.

The chain joins TRBV11-3 to TRBJ1-1, with 9 positions matching TRBD1. The V segment lost 3 bases and the J segment 1 base; nucleotides outside the gene matches: 3. Germline V lookup: CDR1 SGHNT, CDR2 YENEEA. The CDR3 consists of 15 residues. CDR3 in amino acids: CASSFGTGRNTEAFF. In DNA form, the CDR3 reads TGTGCCAGCAGCTTCGGGACAGGGCGGAACACTGAAGCTTTCTTT.